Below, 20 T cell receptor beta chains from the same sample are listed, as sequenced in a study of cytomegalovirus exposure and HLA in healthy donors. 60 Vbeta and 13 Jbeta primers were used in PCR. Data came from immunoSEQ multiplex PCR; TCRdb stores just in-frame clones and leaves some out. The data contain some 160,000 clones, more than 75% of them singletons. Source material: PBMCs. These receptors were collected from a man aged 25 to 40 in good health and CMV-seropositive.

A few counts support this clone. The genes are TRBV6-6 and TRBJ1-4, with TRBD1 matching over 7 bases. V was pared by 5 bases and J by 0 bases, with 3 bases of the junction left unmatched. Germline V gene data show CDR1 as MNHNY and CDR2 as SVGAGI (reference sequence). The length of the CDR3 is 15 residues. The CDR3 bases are TGTGCCAGCAGTCGGGACAGTGCAACTAATGAAAAACTGTTTTTT. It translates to CASSRDSATNEKLFF.

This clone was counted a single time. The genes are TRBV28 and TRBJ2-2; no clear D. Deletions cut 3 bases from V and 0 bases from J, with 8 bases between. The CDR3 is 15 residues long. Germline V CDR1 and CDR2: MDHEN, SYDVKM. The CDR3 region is CASSLEQTNTGELFF. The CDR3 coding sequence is TGTGCCAGCAGTTTGGAACAGACGAACACCGGGGAGCTGTTTTTT. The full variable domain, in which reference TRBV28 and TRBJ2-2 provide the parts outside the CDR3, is DVKVTQSSRYLVKRTGEKVFLECVQDMDHENMFWYRQDPGLGLRLIYFSYDVKMKEKGDIPEGYSVSREKKERFSLILESASTNQTSMYLCASSLEQTNTGELFFGEGSRLTVL.

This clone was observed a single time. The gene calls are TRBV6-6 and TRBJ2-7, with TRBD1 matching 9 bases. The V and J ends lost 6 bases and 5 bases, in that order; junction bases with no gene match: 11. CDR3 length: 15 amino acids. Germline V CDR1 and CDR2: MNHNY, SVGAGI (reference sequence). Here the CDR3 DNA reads TGTGCCAGCAGCATGTCGGCACAGGGGGCCAACGAGCAGTACTTC. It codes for CASSMSAQGANEQYF.

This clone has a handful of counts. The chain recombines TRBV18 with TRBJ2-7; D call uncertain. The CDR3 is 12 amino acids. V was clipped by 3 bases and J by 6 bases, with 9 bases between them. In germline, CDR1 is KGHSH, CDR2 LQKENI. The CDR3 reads CASSPTGFEQYV. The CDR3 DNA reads TGTGCCAGCTCACCTACGGGTTTCGAGCAGTACGTC.

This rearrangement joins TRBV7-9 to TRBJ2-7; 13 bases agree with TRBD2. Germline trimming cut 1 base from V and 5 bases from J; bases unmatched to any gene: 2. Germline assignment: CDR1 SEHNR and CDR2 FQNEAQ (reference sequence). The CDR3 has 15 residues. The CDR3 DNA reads TGTGCCAGCAGCTTAGAAGGACTAGCGGGAGACGAGCAGTACTTC. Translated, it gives CASSLEGLAGDEQYF.

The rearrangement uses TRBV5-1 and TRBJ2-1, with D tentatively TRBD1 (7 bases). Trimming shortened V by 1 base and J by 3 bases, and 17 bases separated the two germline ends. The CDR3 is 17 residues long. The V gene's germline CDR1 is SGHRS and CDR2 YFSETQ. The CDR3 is CASSLTAGGFDYNEQFF. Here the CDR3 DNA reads TGCGCCAGCAGCTTGACGGCAGGGGGGTTTGACTACAATGAGCAGTTCTTC. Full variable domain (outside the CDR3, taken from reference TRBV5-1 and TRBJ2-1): KAGVTQTPRYLIKTRGQQVTLSCSPISGHRSVSWYQQTPGQGLQFLFEYFSETQRNKGNFPGRFSGRQFSNSRSEMNVSTLELGDSALYLCASSLTAGGFDYNEQFFGPGTRLTVL.

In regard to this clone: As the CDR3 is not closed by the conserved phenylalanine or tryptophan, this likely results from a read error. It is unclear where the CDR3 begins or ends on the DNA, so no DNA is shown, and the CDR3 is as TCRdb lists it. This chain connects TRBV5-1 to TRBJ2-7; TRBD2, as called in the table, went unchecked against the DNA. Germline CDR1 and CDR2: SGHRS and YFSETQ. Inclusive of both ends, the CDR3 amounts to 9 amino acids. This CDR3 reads CASSLRQAT.

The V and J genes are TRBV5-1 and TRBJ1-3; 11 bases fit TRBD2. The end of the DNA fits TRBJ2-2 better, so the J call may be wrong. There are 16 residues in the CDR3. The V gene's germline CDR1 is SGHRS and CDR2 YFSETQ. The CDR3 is CASSLLAGEVTGELFF. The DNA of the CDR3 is TGCGCCAGCAGCTTACTAGCGGGAGAGGTCACCGGGGAGCTGTTTTTT.

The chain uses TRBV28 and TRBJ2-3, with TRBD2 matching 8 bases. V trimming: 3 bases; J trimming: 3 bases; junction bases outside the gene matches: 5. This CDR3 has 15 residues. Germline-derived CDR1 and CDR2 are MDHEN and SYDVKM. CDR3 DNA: TGTGCCAGCAGTTTTGAAGAGCGGGAGACAGATACGCAGTATTTT. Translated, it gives CASSFEERETDTQYF. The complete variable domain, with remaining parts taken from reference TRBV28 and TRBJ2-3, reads DVKVTQSSRYLVKRTGEKVFLECVQDMDHENMFWYRQDPGLGLRLIYFSYDVKMKEKGDIPEGYSVSREKKERFSLILESASTNQTSMYLCASSFEERETDTQYFGPGTRLTVL.

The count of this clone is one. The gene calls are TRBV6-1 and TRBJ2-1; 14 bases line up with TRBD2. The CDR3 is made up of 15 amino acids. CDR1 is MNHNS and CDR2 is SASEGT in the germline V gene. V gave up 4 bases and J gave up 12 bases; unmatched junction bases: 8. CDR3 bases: TGTGCCAGCAGTGCCGGGACTAGCGGGAGAGGGTCGCAGTTCTTC. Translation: CASSAGTSGRGSQFF.

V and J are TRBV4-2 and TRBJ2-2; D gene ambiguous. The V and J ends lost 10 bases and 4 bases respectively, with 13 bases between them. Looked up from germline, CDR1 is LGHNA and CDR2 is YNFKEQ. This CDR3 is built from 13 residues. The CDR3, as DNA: TGTGCCACCCGTGAGACACCCACCGGGGAGCTGTTTTTT. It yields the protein CATRETPTGELFF.

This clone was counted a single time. CDR3 nucleotide sequence: TGTGCCAGCAGCGTCAGACAGGTTCGCACAGATACGCAGTATTTT. Its protein product is CASSVRQVRTDTQYF. The chain employs TRBV9 and TRBJ2-3; perhaps TRBD1 as D (6 bases). The CDR3 totals 15 residues. The ends were cut back, 2 bases at V and 1 base at J, with 11 bases in the middle. CDR1 and CDR2 from the germline V gene are SGDLS and YYNGEE.

This chain's CDR3 is CASSPPGTTLYTGELFF. For the CDR3, the DNA is TGTGCCAGCTCACCACCCGGGACTACCCTGTACACCGGGGAGCTGTTTTTT. The rearrangement links TRBV18 to TRBJ2-2; TRBD2 matches 7 bases. The CDR3 is 17 amino acids. CDR1 KGHSH and CDR2 LQKENI come from the germline V gene. The J segment lost 3 bases and the V segment lost 0 bases, leaving 7 bases of the junction unmatched.

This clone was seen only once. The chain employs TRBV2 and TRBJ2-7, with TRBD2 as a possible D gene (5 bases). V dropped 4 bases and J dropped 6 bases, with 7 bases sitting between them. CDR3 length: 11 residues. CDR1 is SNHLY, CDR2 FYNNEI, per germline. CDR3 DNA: TGTGCCAGCAGTGTGAGGGTCGAGCAGTACTTC. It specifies CASSVRVEQYF.

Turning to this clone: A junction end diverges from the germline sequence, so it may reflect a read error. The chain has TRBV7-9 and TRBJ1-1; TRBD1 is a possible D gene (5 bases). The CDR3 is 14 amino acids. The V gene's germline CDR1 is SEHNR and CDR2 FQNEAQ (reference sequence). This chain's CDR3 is CSSSPRGGGTEAFF. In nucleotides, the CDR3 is TGTTCCAGCAGCCCCCGGGGGGGAGGGACTGAAGCTTTCTTT.

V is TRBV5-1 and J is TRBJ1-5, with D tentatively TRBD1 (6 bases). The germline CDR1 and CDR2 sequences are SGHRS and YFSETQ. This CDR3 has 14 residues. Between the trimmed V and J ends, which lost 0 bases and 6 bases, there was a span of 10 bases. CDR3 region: CASSLGQTGQPQHF. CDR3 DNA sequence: TGCGCCAGCAGCTTGGGACAGACAGGTCAGCCCCAGCATTTT.

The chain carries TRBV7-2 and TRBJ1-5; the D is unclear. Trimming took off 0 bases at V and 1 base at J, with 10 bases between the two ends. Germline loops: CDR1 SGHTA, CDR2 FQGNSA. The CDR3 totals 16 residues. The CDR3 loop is CASSLASIVSNQPQHF. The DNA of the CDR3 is TGTGCCAGCAGCTTAGCGTCGATAGTAAGCAATCAGCCCCAGCATTTT.

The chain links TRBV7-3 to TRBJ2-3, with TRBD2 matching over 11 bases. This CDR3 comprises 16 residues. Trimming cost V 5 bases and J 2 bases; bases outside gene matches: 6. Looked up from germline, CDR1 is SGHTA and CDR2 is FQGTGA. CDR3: CASSRNSGRDTDTQYF. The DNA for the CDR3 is TGTGCCAGCAGCCGGAATAGCGGGAGGGACACAGATACGCAGTATTTT.

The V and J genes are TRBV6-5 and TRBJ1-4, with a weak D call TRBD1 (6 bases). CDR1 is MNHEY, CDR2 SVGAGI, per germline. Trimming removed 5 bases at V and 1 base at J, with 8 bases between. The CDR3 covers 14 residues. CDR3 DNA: TGTGCCAGCAGTACGGACAGAACTAATGAAAAACTGTTTTTT. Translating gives CASSTDRTNEKLFF.

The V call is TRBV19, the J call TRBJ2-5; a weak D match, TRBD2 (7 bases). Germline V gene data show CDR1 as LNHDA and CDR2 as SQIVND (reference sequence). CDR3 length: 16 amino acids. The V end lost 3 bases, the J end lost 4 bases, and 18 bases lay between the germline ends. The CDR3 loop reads CASSIGGGVKTETQYF. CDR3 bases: TGTGCCAGTAGTATTGGAGGGGGGGTCAAAACAGAGACCCAGTACTTC.